This record looks at one T cell receptor beta chain sequence and its context. The data are from a study of cytomegalovirus exposure and HLA in healthy donors. Study-level background: Across some 400 genotyped donors, 81% landed in the Caucasian-associated ancestry cluster.

PCR employed 60 Vbeta and 13 Jbeta primers. Repertoires were generated with immunoSEQ multiplex PCR, while TCRdb's copy carries only in-frame clones and drops some. Of about 130,000 clones detected, about 75% appear once; the ten largest clones hold around 1.3%. The sequence was obtained from a woman aged 40-49 years in good health and CMV-seronegative. The sequencing input was PBMCs.

The CDR3: CASRTGPVSYEQYF. In DNA form, the CDR3 reads TGTGCCAGCAGGACAGGACCAGTCAGTTACGAGCAGTACTTC. The rearrangement joins TRBV27 to TRBJ2-7, with D perhaps matching TRBD1 (6 bases). Germline V CDR1 and CDR2: MNHEY, SMNVEV (reference sequence). This CDR3 has 14 amino acids. Trimming removed 6 bases from V and 4 bases from J, with 16 bases in between.